The 3 T cell receptor beta chains in this list originate from one sample, sequenced in a study of T-cell memory formation after mild COVID-19. Each CDR3 protein gets one entry after TCRdb re-called the 5' RACE reads with MiXCR. The table records 470,000 or so distinct CDR3 sequences, roughly 25% of them present only once. Specimen: PBMCs or a T cell subset sorted from them (not recorded which). The receptor source for this set is an adult woman who had mild COVID-19 (a few samples of this study predate the infection). Cell type and time point are not known.

This chain's CDR3 is CASSEGTPYEQYF. In nucleotides, the CDR3 is TGTGCCAGTAGTGAGGGGACACCCTACGAGCAGTACTTC. The J gene is TRBJ2-7, the V gene TRBV19, with D possibly TRBD1 on 6 matching bases. Looked up from germline, CDR1 is LNHDA and CDR2 is SQIVND (reference sequence). The V end lost 5 bases, the J end lost 2 bases, and 10 bases lay between the germline ends. This CDR3 is 13 amino acids long.

The rearrangement uses TRBV12-3 or TRBV12-4 and TRBJ2-5; no clear D. There are 14 residues in the CDR3. The V gene lost 6 bases and the J gene lost 0 bases, with 11 bases spanning the gap. CDR3 nucleotides: TGTGCCAGCAGACGATATTTAAACCAAGAGACCCAGTACTTC. This translates into CASRRYLNQETQYF.

This clonotype was seen more than once but under ten times. Relative to the germline gene, one junction end is altered; a read error may explain this. The V and J genes are TRBV7-6 and TRBJ1-2; 7 nucleotides agree with TRBD1. The germline gives CDR1 SGHVS, CDR2 FNYEAQ. This CDR3 region has 16 residues. CDR3 protein: CASSSTRDSANYGYTF. The CDR3 region has the DNA TGTGCAAGCAGCTCTACACGGGACAGCGCTAACTATGGCTACACCTTC.